Each of the 23 T cell receptor beta chains below was sequenced from the same sample in a study of T cell repertoires in cytomegalovirus infection. TCRdb re-called the reads with MiXCR, one entry per CDR3 protein. The sample lists about 230,000 distinct CDR3 sequences; roughly 22% were seen once. Sequences were obtained from CD8+ T cells from PBMCs. The receptor source for this set is a human donor in good health (CMV status not recorded). Some clones in this sample may be carry-over from other donors' samples.

The chain uses TRBV27 and TRBJ2-7; 10 bases map to TRBD2. The trim removed 4 bases at V and 6 bases at J, leaving 6 bases unmatched. The CDR3 covers 14 residues. The germline CDR1 and CDR2 sequences are MNHEY and SMNVEV (reference sequence). Written as DNA, the CDR3 is TGTGCCAGCAGTTATGGACTAGCGGTCCGCGAGCAGTACTTC. Protein sequence: CASSYGLAVREQYF.

This chain uses TRBV5-1 with TRBJ2-3; 13 bases fit TRBD2. Germline V lookup: CDR1 SGHRS, CDR2 YFSETQ. CDR3 size: 17 residues. After removal of 4 bases from V and 2 bases from J, the junction contained 7 bases not matched to a gene. CDR3: CASSPGLAGEVTDTQYF. CDR3 sequence (DNA): TGCGCCAGCAGCCCCGGACTAGCGGGGGAGGTCACAGATACGCAGTATTTT. Full variable domain (missing parts from reference TRBV5-1 and TRBJ2-3): KAGVTQTPRYLIKTRGQQVTLSCSPISGHRSVSWYQQTPGQGLQFLFEYFSETQRNKGNFPGRFSGRQFSNSRSEMNVSTLELGDSALYLCASSPGLAGEVTDTQYFGPGTRLTVL.

This clonotype was counted between two and nine times. This chain's CDR3 is CATDGGGDYNEQFF. The CDR3 DNA reads as TGTGCCACCGACGGCGGCGGGGACTACAATGAGCAGTTCTTC. V usage is TRBV28 and J usage is TRBJ2-1; D possibly corresponds to TRBD2 (6 bases). The CDR3 has 14 residues. Germline CDR1 is MDHEN and CDR2 is SYDVKM. V dropped 10 bases and J dropped 3 bases, with 16 bases sitting between them. Drawing the rest from reference TRBV28 and TRBJ2-1, the complete variable domain is DVKVTQSSRYLVKRTGEKVFLECVQDMDHENMFWYRQDPGLGLRLIYFSYDVKMKEKGDIPEGYSVSREKKERFSLILESASTNQTSMYLCATDGGGDYNEQFFGPGTRLTVL.

In its sample, this clonotype was seen a few times. This chain uses TRBV13 with TRBJ1-2; no definite D call. Germline CDR1 and CDR2: PRHDT and FYEKMQ (reference sequence). V shed 3 bases and J shed 7 bases, with 12 bases lying between them. This CDR3 contains 13 residues. As DNA, the CDR3 is TGTGCCAGCAGCTTTCAGCGACGGGGTGGCTACACCTTC. This gives the protein CASSFQRRGGYTF. Based on the CDR3 plus reference TRBV13 and TRBJ1-2, the full variable domain is AAGVIQSPRHLIKEKRETATLKCYPIPRHDTVYWYQQGPGQDPQFLISFYEKMQSDKGSIPDRFSAQQFSDYHSELNMSSLELGDSALYFCASSFQRRGGYTFGSGTRLTVV.

The chain links TRBV9 to TRBJ2-7; 9 nucleotides line up with TRBD1. This CDR3 comprises 18 residues. Trimming at V came to 2 bases and at J to 3 bases, leaving 15 bases not matched to a gene. The germline gives CDR1 SGDLS, CDR2 YYNGEE. The CDR3 sequence is CASSVSPDRGTGSYEQYF. The CDR3 nucleotides read TGTGCCAGCAGCGTCTCCCCGGATCGAGGGACAGGGAGCTACGAGCAGTACTTC.

Notes on this clonotype: This sequence may be a read error, since a much larger clone differs from it by one base. The chain has TRBV11-1 and TRBJ2-7; no clear D. The CDR3 spans 13 residues. The V end lost 2 bases, the J end lost 1 base, and 6 bases lay between the germline ends. Looked up from germline, CDR1 is SGHAT and CDR2 is FQDESV (reference sequence). CDR3 region: CASSLQESYEQYF. In DNA, the CDR3 is TGTGCCAGCAGCTTACAGGAGTCCTACGAGCAGTACTTC.

In this sample, this clonotype turned up many times. This chain joins TRBV5-1 and TRBJ2-4; unclear D gene. CDR1 and CDR2 (germline): SGHRS, YFSETQ. V lost 5 bases and J lost 0, with 9 bases in between. The CDR3 extends over 14 amino acids. The CDR3 DNA sequence: TGCGCCAGCAGGGAAAACCTAGCCAAAAACATTCAGTACTTC. Translating it yields CASRENLAKNIQYF. Full variable domain (outside the CDR3, taken from reference TRBV5-1 and TRBJ2-4): KAGVTQTPRYLIKTRGQQVTLSCSPISGHRSVSWYQQTPGQGLQFLFEYFSETQRNKGNFPGRFSGRQFSNSRSEMNVSTLELGDSALYLCASRENLAKNIQYFGAGTRLSVL.

This clonotype was observed a handful of times. This chain joins TRBV19 and TRBJ1-5; 7 positions agree with TRBD1. The V and J ends lost 10 bases and 2 bases, in that order; junction bases with no gene match: 2. Germline CDR1 reads LNHDA; CDR2 reads SQIVND (reference sequence). The CDR3 totals 12 residues. This CDR3 is CAIGQGNQPQHF. In DNA form, the CDR3 reads TGTGCCATTGGACAGGGCAATCAGCCCCAGCATTTT.

This chain connects TRBV28 to TRBJ2-7; TRBD1 is a possible D gene (6 bases). Germline V gene data show CDR1 as MDHEN and CDR2 as SYDVKM. V shed 6 bases and J shed 0 bases, with 18 bases lying between them. The CDR3 consists of 16 residues. The CDR3 coding sequence is TGTGCCAGCAGAGGTAGCCCGGGACAACTCTCCTACGAGCAGTACTTC. Its protein product is CASRGSPGQLSYEQYF.

The chain couples TRBV12-3 or TRBV12-4 to TRBJ2-3; possibly TRBD2 for D (7 bases). This CDR3 comprises 15 residues. The ends were cut back, 4 bases at V and 6 bases at J, with 17 bases in the middle. In nucleotides, the CDR3 is TGTGCCAGCAGTTCCCCGGGGGGCTCGTTGGATACGCAGTATTTT. Encoded protein: CASSSPGGSLDTQYF.

V and J are TRBV20-1 and TRBJ2-1; 9 bases map to TRBD2. With 8 bases clipped from V and 3 bases from J, the junction kept 2 bases outside the gene matches. The CDR3 is 12 residues long. Per germline, CDR1 DFQATT and CDR2 SNEGSKA (reference sequence). CDR3 region: CSQRGDYNEQFF. The CDR3 nucleotides are TGCAGTCAGCGGGGGGACTACAATGAGCAGTTCTTC.

This clonotype was picked up a small number of times. The CDR3 sequence: CASSFGTTQETQYF. CDR3 nucleotides: TGTGCCAGCAGCTTCGGGACTACCCAAGAGACCCAGTACTTC. The chain uses TRBV7-9 and TRBJ2-5, with 7 bases identical to TRBD2. The V segment lost 3 bases and the J segment 1 base; nucleotides outside the gene matches: 2. The germline V gene encodes CDR1 SEHNR and CDR2 FQNEAQ (reference sequence). The length of the CDR3 is 14 residues.

This clonotype has a count of ten or more. The gene calls are TRBV12-3 or TRBV12-4 and TRBJ2-2; no definite D call. This CDR3 is built from 11 residues. Trimming removed 4 bases from V and 3 bases from J, with 0 bases in between. CDR3 protein: CASSYTGELFF. The CDR3 region has the DNA TGTGCCAGCAGTTACACCGGGGAGCTGTTTTTT.

This clonotype has a handful of counts. This chain connects TRBV5-6 to TRBJ1-2, with 7 bases fitting TRBD1. V was pared by 2 bases and J by 13 bases, with 8 bases of the junction left unmatched. This CDR3 has 12 amino acids. Germline V gives CDR1 SGHDT, CDR2 YYEEEE. The CDR3 DNA reads as TGTGCCAGCAGCTTCCCGGGACAGATGGGCACCTTC. Protein sequence: CASSFPGQMGTF. Filled out from reference TRBV5-6 and TRBJ1-2, the complete variable domain reads DAGVTQSPTHLIKTRGQQVTLRCSPKSGHDTVSWYQQALGQGPQFIFQYYEEEERQRGNFPDRFSGHQFPNYSSELNVNALLLGDSALYLCASSFPGQMGTFGSGTRLTVV.

J is TRBJ1-1 and V is TRBV7-9; no clear D. With 5 bases removed from V and 2 bases from J, the gap between germline ends came to 15 bases. This CDR3 is 15 amino acids long. The V gene's germline CDR1 is SEHNR and CDR2 FQNEAQ (reference sequence). Here the CDR3 reads CASSHTRGKNTEAFF. In nucleotides, the CDR3 is TGTGCCAGCAGCCACACGAGAGGGAAAAACACTGAAGCTTTCTTT.

The rearrangement joins TRBV28 to TRBJ2-7; D is ambiguous. Germline V gene data show CDR1 as MDHEN and CDR2 as SYDVKM. With 1 base removed from V and 2 bases from J, the gap between germline ends came to 15 bases. The CDR3 length is 16 residues. This CDR3 reads CASSLSPASQTYEQYF. CDR3 bases: TGTGCCAGCAGTTTATCGCCGGCCAGCCAGACCTACGAGCAGTACTTC.

This chain joins TRBV12-3 or TRBV12-4 and TRBJ2-1; D is ambiguous. The CDR3 contains 11 residues. The V and J ends lost 8 bases and 8 bases respectively, with 10 bases between them. CDR3 nucleotide sequence: TGTGCCAGCGCTGGGTATTATGAGCAGTTCTTC. Its protein is CASAGYYEQFF.

This clonotype was found a few times. The V and J genes are TRBV29-1 and TRBJ2-1; perhaps TRBD2 as D (7 bases). The CDR3 extends over 16 amino acids. Germline V gives CDR1 SQVTM, CDR2 ANQGSEA. With 6 bases removed from V and 4 bases from J, the gap between germline ends came to 22 bases. CDR3 protein: CSVLGLPGGQYNEQFF. CDR3 coding DNA: TGCAGCGTCCTGGGGTTGCCGGGGGGCCAATACAATGAGCAGTTCTTC.

There are a few counts of this clonotype. Written as DNA, the CDR3 is TGTGCCAGCAGCCAAGATTTGGCCGGAGCCTACGAGCAGTACTTC. Protein: CASSQDLAGAYEQYF. The chain employs TRBV3-1 and TRBJ2-7; no clear D. Per germline, CDR1 LGHDT and CDR2 YNNKEL (reference sequence). With 0 bases removed from V and 2 bases from J, the gap between germline ends came to 11 bases. This CDR3 spans 15 amino acids.

Concerning this clonotype itself: With a much larger clone just one base away, this may be a read error. The chain has TRBV4-3 and TRBJ1-5, with D possibly TRBD1 on 5 matching bases. Per the germline V gene, CDR1 is LGHNA and CDR2 is YSLEER. There are 16 residues in the CDR3. The V end lost 3 bases, the J end lost 0 bases, and 12 bases lay between the germline ends. In DNA form, the CDR3 reads TGCGCCAGCAGCCATGATGAGGGGTATAGCAATCAGCCCCAGCATTTT. This translates into CASSHDEGYSNQPQHF.

This clonotype has a handful of counts. CDR3 residues: CASSEALGFDEKLFF. CDR3 nucleotide sequence: TGTGCCAGCAGTGAAGCTCTAGGGTTTGATGAAAAACTGTTTTTT. The chain links TRBV6-1 to TRBJ1-4; D unclear. Germline V lookup: CDR1 MNHNS, CDR2 SASEGT. V was trimmed by 0 bases and J by 6 bases, leaving 11 bases between them. This CDR3 comprises 15 residues.

Concerning this clonotype itself: One junction end does not reproduce the germline sequence, and a read error may be involved. The chain links TRBV9 to TRBJ2-2; unclear D gene. Germline V gives CDR1 SGDLS, CDR2 YYNGEE. CDR3 size: 11 residues. CDR3 sequence reads: CASSVAGELFF. CDR3 nucleotide sequence: TGCGCCAGCAGCGTAGCTGGGGAGCTGTTTTTT.

V gene TRBV7-9 combines with J gene TRBJ1-1; 9 nucleotides align to TRBD1. Looked up from germline, CDR1 is SEHNR and CDR2 is FQNEAQ (reference sequence). Trimming at V came to 5 bases and at J to 6 bases, leaving 7 bases not matched to a gene. The CDR3 has 14 amino acids. In DNA, the CDR3 is TGTGCCAGCAGCCCGAGGGACAGGGCACCTGAAGCTTTCTTT. Translated: CASSPRDRAPEAFF.